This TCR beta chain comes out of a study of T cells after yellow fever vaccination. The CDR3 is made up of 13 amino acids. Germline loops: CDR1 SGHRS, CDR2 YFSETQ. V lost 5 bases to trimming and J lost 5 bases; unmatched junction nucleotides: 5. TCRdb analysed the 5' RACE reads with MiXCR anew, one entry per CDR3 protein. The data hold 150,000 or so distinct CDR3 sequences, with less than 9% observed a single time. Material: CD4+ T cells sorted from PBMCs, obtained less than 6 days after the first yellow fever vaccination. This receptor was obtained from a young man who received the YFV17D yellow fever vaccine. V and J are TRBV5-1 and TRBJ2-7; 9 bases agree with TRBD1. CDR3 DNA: TGCGCCAGCAGGCCGGGACAGGGCAACGAGCAGTACTTC. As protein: CASRPGQGNEQYF.